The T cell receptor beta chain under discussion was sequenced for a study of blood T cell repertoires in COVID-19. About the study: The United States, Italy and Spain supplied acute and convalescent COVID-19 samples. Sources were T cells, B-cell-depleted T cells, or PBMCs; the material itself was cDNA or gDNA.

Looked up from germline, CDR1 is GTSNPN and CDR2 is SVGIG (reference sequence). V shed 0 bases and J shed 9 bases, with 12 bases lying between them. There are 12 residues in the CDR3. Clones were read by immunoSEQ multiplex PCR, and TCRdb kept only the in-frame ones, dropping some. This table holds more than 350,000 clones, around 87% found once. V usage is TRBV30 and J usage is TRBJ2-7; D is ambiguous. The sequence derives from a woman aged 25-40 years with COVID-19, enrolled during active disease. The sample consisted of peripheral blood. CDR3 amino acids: CAWSVVEDTQYF. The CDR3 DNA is TGTGCCTGGAGTGTCGTGGAAGACACGCAGTACTTC.